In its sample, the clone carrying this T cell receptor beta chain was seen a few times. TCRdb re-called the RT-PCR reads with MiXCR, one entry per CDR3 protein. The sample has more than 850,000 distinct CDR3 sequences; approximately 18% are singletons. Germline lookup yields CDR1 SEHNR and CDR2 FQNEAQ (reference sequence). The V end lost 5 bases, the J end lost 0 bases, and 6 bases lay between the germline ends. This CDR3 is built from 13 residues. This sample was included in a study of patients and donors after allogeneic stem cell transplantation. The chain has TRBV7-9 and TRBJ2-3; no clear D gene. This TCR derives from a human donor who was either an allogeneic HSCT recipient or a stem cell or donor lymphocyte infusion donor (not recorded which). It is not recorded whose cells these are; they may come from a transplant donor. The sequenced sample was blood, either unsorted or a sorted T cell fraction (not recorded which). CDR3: CASSIYSTDTQYF. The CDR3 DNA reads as TGTGCCAGCAGCATCTACAGCACAGATACGCAGTATTTT.